The 14 T cell receptor beta chains below all came from one sample that was sequenced in a study of blood T cell repertoires in COVID-19. This table comes from immunoSEQ multiplex PCR, and its TCRdb copy is limited to in-frame clones, with some not included. The repertoire has 50,000 to 60,000 clones, roughly 91% of them found once; the top ten carry roughly a quarter. Material for sequencing was peripheral blood. The receptors derive from a human donor in a cohort sampled during active COVID-19.

The rearrangement joins TRBV5-4 to TRBJ2-1; 11 nucleotides align to TRBD1. Unmatched junction bases numbered 5, after V lost 1 base and J lost 8 bases. Per germline, CDR1 SGHNT and CDR2 YYREEE (reference sequence). This CDR3 region has 15 residues. The CDR3 DNA reads as TGTGCCAGCAGCTTGACCGGGACAGGGGGAGATGAGCAGTTCTTC. Protein: CASSLTGTGGDEQFF.

The rearrangement uses TRBV6-6 and TRBJ2-7, with 7 nucleotides matching TRBD1. CDR1 and CDR2 (germline): MNHNY, SVGAGI (reference sequence). The J segment lost 2 bases and the V segment lost 10 bases, leaving 5 bases of the junction unmatched. This CDR3 region has 12 residues. The CDR3 nucleotides are TGTGCCACTGGGGACAGTGCCTACGAGCAGTACTTC. It codes for CATGDSAYEQYF.

The chain recombines TRBV15 with TRBJ2-7, with no clear D. Germline V gene data show CDR1 as LNHNV and CDR2 as YYDKDF (reference sequence). The ends were cut back, 0 bases at V and 2 bases at J, with 11 bases in the middle. The CDR3 sequence is 15 residues long. The CDR3, as DNA: TGTGCCACCAGCAGAGATACCGGTCCTGCCTACGAGCAGTACTTC. This codes for CATSRDTGPAYEQYF.

The J gene is TRBJ2-3, the V gene TRBV29-1; 7 bases are shared with TRBD2. CDR1 and CDR2 from the germline V gene are SQVTM and ANQGSEA. After removal of 2 bases from V and 4 bases from J, the junction contained 9 bases not matched to a gene. This CDR3 comprises 15 residues. This CDR3 reads CSVELEGGPSDTQYF. The DNA of the CDR3 is TGCAGCGTTGAACTGGAGGGAGGGCCATCAGATACGCAGTATTTT.

The chain employs TRBV28 and TRBJ2-3; TRBD2 matches 7 bases. The V and J ends lost 6 bases and 6 bases, in that order; junction bases with no gene match: 15. This CDR3 contains 16 residues. The germline V gene has CDR1 MDHEN and CDR2 SYDVKM. The CDR3 coding sequence is TGTGCCAGCAGGCTTCGGGGGGTTAAGGGCTATGATACGCAGTATTTT. Translated: CASRLRGVKGYDTQYF.

The rearrangement links TRBV2 to TRBJ1-1; TRBD1 matches at 9 bases. J was trimmed by 0 bases and V by 6 bases; bases with no gene match: 2. There are 14 residues in the CDR3. Looked up from germline, CDR1 is SNHLY and CDR2 is FYNNEI. The CDR3 sequence: CASSRTGVNTEAFF. As DNA, the CDR3 is TGTGCCAGCAGCCGGACAGGGGTGAACACTGAAGCTTTCTTT.

The chain recombines TRBV27 with TRBJ2-3; D possibly corresponds to TRBD2 (6 bases). Per germline, CDR1 MNHEY and CDR2 SMNVEV (reference sequence). CDR3 size: 16 residues. Trimming removed 2 bases at V and 4 bases at J, with 16 bases between. In nucleotides, the CDR3 is TGTGCCAGCAGTTTAGTTCCCCCGGGAGAGGCAGATACGCAGTATTTT. Residues: CASSLVPPGEADTQYF.

The chain has TRBV7-2 and TRBJ1-1; 8 positions agree with TRBD1. The junction had 3 bases not matched to a gene; V was cut back by 4 bases and J by 2 bases. Germline lookup yields CDR1 SGHTA and CDR2 FQGNSA. This CDR3 has 14 residues. This CDR3 is CASSSQGGNTEAFF. For the CDR3, the DNA is TGTGCCAGCAGCTCACAGGGGGGAAACACTGAAGCTTTCTTT.

The V gene is TRBV6-2 or TRBV6-3, the J gene TRBJ2-3, with 11 positions matching TRBD2. V lost 0 bases to trimming and J lost 3 bases; unmatched junction nucleotides: 5. This CDR3 has 17 amino acids. Germline loops: CDR1 MNHEY, CDR2 SVGEGT. The CDR3 loop is CASSYSPSGGRTDTQYF. The CDR3 DNA sequence: TGTGCCAGCAGTTACTCCCCTAGCGGGGGGAGAACAGATACGCAGTATTTT.

The J gene is TRBJ1-2, the V gene TRBV20-1; D call uncertain. With 7 bases removed from V and 8 bases from J, the gap between germline ends came to 11 bases. The CDR3 loop spans 10 amino acids. In germline, CDR1 is DFQATT, CDR2 SNEGSKA (reference sequence). CDR3 region: CSVLSGGYTF. In DNA, the CDR3 is TGCAGTGTGTTATCGGGGGGCTACACCTTC.

Concerning this clone: Other DNA sequences in the sample encode the same CDR3. The V gene is TRBV11-3, the J gene TRBJ2-1; D is possibly TRBD2 (6 bases). Germline assignment: CDR1 SGHNT and CDR2 YENEEA. V lost 1 base and J 1 base, leaving 8 bases between the germline ends. The CDR3 covers 15 residues. CDR3 amino acids: CASSLVAGSYNEQFF. CDR3 nucleotides: TGTGCCAGCAGCTTAGTTGCGGGGTCCTACAATGAGCAGTTCTTC.

The J gene is TRBJ1-2, the V gene TRBV7-9; tentative D call: TRBD1 (5 bases). The CDR3 is made up of 13 amino acids. The V and J ends lost 0 bases and 3 bases respectively, with 5 bases between them. Per the germline V gene, CDR1 is SEHNR and CDR2 is FQNEAQ (reference sequence). CDR3 residues: CASSLAGDYGYTF. The CDR3 coding sequence is TGTGCCAGCAGCTTAGCAGGGGACTATGGCTACACCTTC.

The chain combines TRBV29-1 with TRBJ1-2, with D perhaps matching TRBD1 (6 bases). Germline values: CDR1 SQVTM, CDR2 ANQGSEA. The CDR3 spans 15 residues. The germline V and J ends were trimmed by 7 bases and 5 bases, with 23 bases remaining between them. This chain's CDR3 is CSGGGGGGSRYGYTF. The CDR3 DNA sequence: TGCAGCGGCGGAGGAGGGGGGGGCTCGCGGTATGGCTACACCTTC.

The chain couples TRBV5-1 to TRBJ2-7; 7 nucleotides line up with TRBD1. Trimming at V came to 3 bases and at J to 2 bases, leaving 5 bases not matched to a gene. The CDR3 sequence is 14 residues long. In germline, CDR1 is SGHRS, CDR2 YFSETQ. DNA of the CDR3: TGCGCCAGCAGCTCTAGGGACAGAGCCTACGAGCAGTACTTC. Translated, it gives CASSSRDRAYEQYF.